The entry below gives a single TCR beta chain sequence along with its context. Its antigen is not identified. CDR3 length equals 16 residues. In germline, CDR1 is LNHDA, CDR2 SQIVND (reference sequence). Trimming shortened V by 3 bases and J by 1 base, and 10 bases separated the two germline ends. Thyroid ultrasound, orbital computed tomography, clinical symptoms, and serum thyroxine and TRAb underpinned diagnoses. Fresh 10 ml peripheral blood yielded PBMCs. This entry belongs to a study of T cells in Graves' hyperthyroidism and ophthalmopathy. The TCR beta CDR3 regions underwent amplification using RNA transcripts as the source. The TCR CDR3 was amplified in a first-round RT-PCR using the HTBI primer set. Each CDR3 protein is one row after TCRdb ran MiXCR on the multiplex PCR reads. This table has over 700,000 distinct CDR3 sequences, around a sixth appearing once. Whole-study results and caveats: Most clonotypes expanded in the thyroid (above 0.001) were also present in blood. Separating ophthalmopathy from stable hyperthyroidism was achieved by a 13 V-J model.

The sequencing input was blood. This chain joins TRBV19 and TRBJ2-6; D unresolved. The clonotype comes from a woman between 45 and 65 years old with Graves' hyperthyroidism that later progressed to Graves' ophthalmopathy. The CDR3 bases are TGTGCCAGTAGTATCGTCACCTATTCTGGGGCCAACGTCCTGACTTTC. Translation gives CASSIVTYSGANVLTF.